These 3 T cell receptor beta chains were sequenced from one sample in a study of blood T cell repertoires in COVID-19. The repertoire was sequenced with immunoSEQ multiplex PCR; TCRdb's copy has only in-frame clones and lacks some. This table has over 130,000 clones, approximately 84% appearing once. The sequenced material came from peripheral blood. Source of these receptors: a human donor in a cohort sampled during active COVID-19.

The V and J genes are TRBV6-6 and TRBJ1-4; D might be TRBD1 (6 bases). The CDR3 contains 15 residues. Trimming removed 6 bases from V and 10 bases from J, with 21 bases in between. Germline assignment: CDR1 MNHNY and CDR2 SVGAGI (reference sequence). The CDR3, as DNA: TGTGCCAGCAGGCCCCGAGGGGGGGGGAGTGGAAAACTGTTTTTT. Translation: CASRPRGGGSGKLFF.

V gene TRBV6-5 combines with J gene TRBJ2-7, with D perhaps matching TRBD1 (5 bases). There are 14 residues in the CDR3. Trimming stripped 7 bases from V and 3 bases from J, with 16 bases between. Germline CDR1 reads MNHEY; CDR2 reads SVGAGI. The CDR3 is CASTPQGSRYEQYF. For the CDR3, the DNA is TGTGCCAGCACCCCCCAGGGCAGCCGCTACGAGCAGTACTTC.

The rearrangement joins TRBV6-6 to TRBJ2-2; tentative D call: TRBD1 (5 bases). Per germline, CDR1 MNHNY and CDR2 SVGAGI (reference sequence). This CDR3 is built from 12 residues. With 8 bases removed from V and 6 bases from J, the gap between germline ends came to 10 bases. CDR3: CASRPGPGELFF. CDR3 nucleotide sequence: TGTGCCAGCCGACCAGGGCCCGGGGAGCTGTTTTTT.